Shown below are 27 T cell receptor beta chains from a single sample sequenced in a study of OX40 agonist ivuxolimab in advanced cancers. Sequencing was performed with immunoSEQ multiplex PCR; in TCRdb, only in-frame clones are kept and a portion is missing. This sample carries about 40,000 clones, approximately 88% of them seen once, and the ten largest clones take roughly a quarter. This sample comprised CD4+ or CD8+ T cells sorted from blood, obtained in a trial of the OX40 agonist ivuxolimab. These receptors all stem from an adult with an advanced solid tumor such as melanoma, head and neck, liver or kidney cancer.

The chain combines TRBV12-5 with TRBJ2-3; 10 nucleotides agree with TRBD1. This CDR3 is 15 amino acids long. CDR1 and CDR2 from the germline V gene are LGHNT and FRNRAP. With V trimmed by 6 bases and J by 3 bases, 6 bases remained unmatched. CDR3 coding DNA: TGTGCTAGTGGCACCGGGACAGGGGTGACAGATACGCAGTATTTT. Translating it yields CASGTGTGVTDTQYF.

The chain couples TRBV25-1 to TRBJ1-1; no reliable D call. The V end was cut by 8 bases, the J end by 4 bases, with 11 bases between. The CDR3 spans 12 residues. Germline CDR1 reads MGHDK; CDR2 reads SYGVNS. For the CDR3, the DNA is TGTGCCAGCGGAATAGGGTTCACTGAAGCTTTCTTT. It yields the protein CASGIGFTEAFF.

The chain is built from TRBV14 and TRBJ2-1, with D possibly being TRBD1 or TRBD2 (5 bases each). V was cut by 4 bases and J by 6 bases, with 16 bases left in between. Germline CDR1 reads SGHDN; CDR2 reads FVKESK. The CDR3 totals 15 residues. DNA of the CDR3: TGTGCCAGCAGCCCGGGACGGAACTCCCCCAATGAGCAGTTCTTC. It yields the protein CASSPGRNSPNEQFF.

This chain connects TRBV7-9 to TRBJ1-1; 9 bases are a match to TRBD1. CDR1 is SEHNR and CDR2 is FQNEAQ in the germline V gene (reference sequence). V lost 6 bases, J lost 7 bases, and 6 bases stayed unmatched. The CDR3 contains 13 residues. The CDR3 sequence is CASSSQGAGEAFF. In nucleotides, the CDR3 is TGTGCCAGCAGTTCACAGGGGGCTGGTGAAGCTTTCTTT.

This clone was found once. The chain combines TRBV27 with TRBJ1-2; 7 positions match TRBD1. The germline CDR1 and CDR2 sequences are MNHEY and SMNVEV (reference sequence). The V segment lost 6 bases and the J segment 8 bases; nucleotides outside the gene matches: 12. The CDR3 totals 14 residues. In nucleotides, the CDR3 is TGTGCCAGCAGCCGCCAGGGGGGTTCCCGGGGCTACACCTTC. Its protein product is CASSRQGGSRGYTF.

This rearrangement joins TRBV5-1 to TRBJ2-7; D is perhaps TRBD2 (5 bases). This CDR3 contains 16 residues. Germline V CDR1 and CDR2: SGHRS, YFSETQ. Trimming took 0 bases from V and 4 from J, leaving 17 bases between them. CDR3 DNA sequence: TGCGCCAGCAGCTTGGATCGGGAAGGGCTCCTTTACGAGCAGTACTTC. Its protein product is CASSLDREGLLYEQYF.

Of note for this clone: One junction end does not reproduce the germline sequence, and a read error may be involved. The genes are TRBV5-1 and TRBJ1-1; 7 bases line up with TRBD1. CDR1 is SGHRS, CDR2 YFSETQ, per germline. There are 12 residues in the CDR3. The CDR3 region is CASSWGTDESFF. CDR3 in DNA: TGCGCCAGCAGCTGGGGGACAGATGAATCTTTCTTT.

This rearrangement joins TRBV4-1 to TRBJ2-5, with D hard to call. Germline CDR1 MGHRA, CDR2 YSYEKL. The CDR3 has 11 residues. Trimming took 7 bases from V and 5 from J, leaving 8 bases between them. This chain's CDR3 is CASMGSETQYF. DNA for the CDR3: TGCGCCAGCATGGGTAGCGAGACCCAGTACTTC.

Judged by abundance, this clone is medium-sized. The chain links TRBV30 to TRBJ2-7; D is unresolved. V was trimmed by 0 bases and J by 6 bases, leaving 6 bases between them. CDR3 length: 11 residues. Germline lookup yields CDR1 GTSNPN and CDR2 SVGIG (reference sequence). The CDR3 protein is CAWSVQPEQYF. The CDR3 bases are TGTGCCTGGAGTGTACAGCCCGAGCAGTACTTC.

This clone was observed a single time. The rearrangement joins TRBV2 to TRBJ2-1; D is ambiguous. V shed 5 bases and J shed 0 bases, with 14 bases lying between them. The germline CDR1 and CDR2 sequences are SNHLY and FYNNEI. CDR3 length equals 16 residues. The CDR3 DNA reads as TGTGCCAGCAGTTCGACATTTTCTAGCTCCTACAATGAGCAGTTCTTC. It yields the protein CASSSTFSSSYNEQFF.

The chain joins TRBV4-1 to TRBJ1-2; 7 nucleotides align to TRBD1. The junction had 13 bases not matched to a gene; V was cut back by 1 base and J by 5 bases. The CDR3 totals 17 residues. Germline V gene data show CDR1 as MGHRA and CDR2 as YSYEKL. This CDR3 reads CASSQVAEGGRTYGYTF. The DNA of the CDR3 is TGCGCCAGCAGCCAAGTCGCCGAAGGGGGCAGGACATATGGCTACACCTTC.

The chain recombines TRBV13 with TRBJ2-2, with unresolved D. Trimming removed 3 bases from V and 7 bases from J, with 6 bases in between. Per the germline V gene, CDR1 is PRHDT and CDR2 is FYEKMQ (reference sequence). The CDR3 is 12 residues long. DNA for the CDR3: TGTGCCAGCAGCTTCCGAGGCGGGGAGCTGTTTTTT. Translating it yields CASSFRGGELFF.

V is TRBV18 and J is TRBJ1-1; a weak D match, TRBD1 (5 bases). CDR3 size: 16 residues. Trimming took 2 bases from V and 3 from J, leaving 16 bases between them. Germline-derived CDR1 and CDR2 are KGHSH and LQKENI. CDR3 nucleotides: TGTGCCAGCTCACCAAAAGGCAGGGATGTGGACACTGAAGCTTTCTTT. This encodes CASSPKGRDVDTEAFF.

The count of this clone is one. V gene TRBV7-8 combines with J gene TRBJ2-5; 7 bases are shared with TRBD2. CDR3 length: 15 amino acids. V was clipped by 4 bases and J by 3 bases; unmatched bases: 8. Germline-derived CDR1 and CDR2 are SGHVS and FQNEAQ. CDR3 nucleotides: TGTGCCAGCAGCTGGGAGGGAGTTGGAGAAGAGACCCAGTACTTC. Translation: CASSWEGVGEETQYF.

The rearrangement joins TRBV27 to TRBJ2-3, with no clear D. CDR3 size: 12 residues. In germline, CDR1 is MNHEY, CDR2 SMNVEV (reference sequence). V lost 3 bases and J 6 bases, leaving 7 bases between the germline ends. The CDR3 loop reads CASSFTPDTQYF. CDR3 nucleotide sequence: TGTGCCAGCAGTTTTACCCCCGATACGCAGTATTTT.

The J gene is TRBJ1-5, the V gene TRBV5-1; the D is unclear. Trimming stripped 6 bases from V and 0 bases from J, with 13 bases between. This CDR3 contains 15 residues. Germline V CDR1 and CDR2: SGHRS, YFSETQ. The CDR3 spells CASTVGPYSNQPQHF. The CDR3 region has the DNA TGCGCCAGCACCGTAGGGCCTTATAGCAATCAGCCCCAGCATTTT.

The V call is TRBV27, the J call TRBJ2-3; 8 bases are a match to TRBD1. Germline trimming cut 3 bases from V and 7 bases from J; bases unmatched to any gene: 6. The CDR3 is 14 amino acids. CDR1 is MNHEY, CDR2 SMNVEV, per germline (reference sequence). The CDR3 protein is CASSFFQGANTQYF. The CDR3 region has the DNA TGTGCCAGCAGTTTTTTCCAGGGGGCTAATACGCAGTATTTT.

This clone was seen once. DNA for the CDR3: TGTGCCACCAGCCCCCTGGACAGGGGAAAGGACACTGAAGCTTTCTTT. Protein sequence: CATSPLDRGKDTEAFF. This sequence joins TRBV15 and TRBJ1-1; 9 nucleotides align to TRBD1. CDR1 and CDR2 from the germline V gene are LNHNV and YYDKDF (reference sequence). The CDR3 spans 16 residues. The trim removed 5 bases at V and 3 bases at J, leaving 10 bases unmatched.

J is TRBJ2-7 and V is TRBV4-1; TRBD2 is a possible D gene (5 bases). CDR1 and CDR2 from the germline V gene are MGHRA and YSYEKL. The CDR3 extends over 14 amino acids. Trimming took 0 bases from V and 4 from J, leaving 10 bases between them. As DNA, the CDR3 is TGCGCCAGCAGCCAAGATAGGTTAGCGTACGAGCAGTACTTC. Its protein is CASSQDRLAYEQYF.

This clone was detected only once. The chain employs TRBV5-4 and TRBJ2-1; 11 positions agree with TRBD2. V lost 5 bases and J lost 2; bases outside the gene matches: 6. The CDR3 contains 16 residues. Germline V lookup: CDR1 SGHNT, CDR2 YYREEE (reference sequence). DNA for the CDR3: TGTGCCAGCAGGCCCGGGACTAGCGGCGCCTACAATGAGCAGTTCTTC. Amino acids: CASRPGTSGAYNEQFF.

The chain combines TRBV27 with TRBJ2-7; no clear D gene. Germline CDR1 MNHEY, CDR2 SMNVEV (reference sequence). This CDR3 is built from 14 residues. Trimming cost V 1 base and J 0 bases, with 7 bases left between them. The CDR3, as DNA: TGTGCCAGCAGTTTATGGGGTAGCTCCTACGAGCAGTACTTC. This gives the protein CASSLWGSSYEQYF.

The chain carries TRBV28 and TRBJ2-7; 9 bases match TRBD1. The germline V gene encodes CDR1 MDHEN and CDR2 SYDVKM. This CDR3 contains 16 residues. V shed 6 bases and J 3 bases; nucleotides not matched to a gene: 12. The CDR3 here is CASRFLLGTGNYEQYF. The CDR3 DNA follows: TGTGCCAGCAGATTTCTCCTCGGGACAGGGAACTACGAGCAGTACTTC.

The chain joins TRBV6-5 to TRBJ2-7, with TRBD2 matching 11 bases. The V gene's germline CDR1 is MNHEY and CDR2 SVGAGI. The CDR3 runs 16 residues. V trimming: 2 bases; J trimming: 2 bases; junction bases outside the gene matches: 5. CDR3 nucleotides: TGTGCCAGCAGTTACCTCGGACTAGCGGGCCCCTACGAGCAGTACTTC. Protein: CASSYLGLAGPYEQYF.

The V call is TRBV28, the J call TRBJ2-3, with D uncertain. The germline CDR1 and CDR2 sequences are MDHEN and SYDVKM. The V and J ends lost 3 bases and 1 base respectively, with 8 bases between them. The CDR3 contains 14 residues. The CDR3 is CASSFVAGTDTQYF. In nucleotides, the CDR3 is TGTGCCAGCAGTTTTGTCGCGGGCACAGATACGCAGTATTTT. Looking up the rest from reference TRBV28 and TRBJ2-3 gives the full variable domain: DVKVTQSSRYLVKRTGEKVFLECVQDMDHENMFWYRQDPGLGLRLIYFSYDVKMKEKGDIPEGYSVSREKKERFSLILESASTNQTSMYLCASSFVAGTDTQYFGPGTRLTVL.

This clone occurred once. The chain couples TRBV27 to TRBJ2-2; the D gene is possibly TRBD2 (5 bases). The CDR3 contains 16 residues. In germline, CDR1 is MNHEY, CDR2 SMNVEV (reference sequence). V was shortened by 5 bases and J by 5 bases, with 18 bases between the two germline ends. Here the CDR3 DNA reads TGTGCCAGCAGTGCCCAGGCAGTCGCGGGTACCGGGGAGCTGTTTTTT. It yields the protein CASSAQAVAGTGELFF.

The chain recombines TRBV15 with TRBJ2-7, with 8 bases aligning to TRBD1. In germline, CDR1 is LNHNV, CDR2 YYDKDF (reference sequence). The length of the CDR3 is 19 residues. V dropped 0 bases and J dropped 5; count of bases not matched to a gene: 18. The CDR3: CATSREFPGGFGYGNEQYF. Here the CDR3 DNA reads TGTGCCACCAGCAGAGAATTTCCAGGGGGCTTTGGCTACGGTAACGAGCAGTACTTC.

V is TRBV7-9 and J is TRBJ1-4; 9 bases line up with TRBD1. The CDR3 contains 16 residues. V lost 5 bases, J lost 7 bases, and 11 bases stayed unmatched. Germline CDR1 SEHNR, CDR2 FQNEAQ (reference sequence). CDR3 bases: TGTGCCAGCAGCAACTCACAGGGACAGGGCGGTGAAAAACTGTTTTTT. Its translation is CASSNSQGQGGEKLFF.